A single sample is the source of the 25 T cell receptor beta chains below, sequenced in a study of T cell responses to AZD1222 COVID-19 vaccine. Repertoires were generated with immunoSEQ multiplex PCR, while TCRdb's copy carries only in-frame clones and drops some. The sample carries over 100,000 clones, under 90% recorded once. The specimen was peripheral blood, collected on day 0 of AZD1222 vaccination. These receptors all stem from an adult in good health.

This sequence joins TRBV27 and TRBJ2-2; tentative D call: TRBD2 (5 bases). The CDR3 sequence is 15 residues long. The V end lost 0 bases, the J end lost 5 bases, and 10 bases lay between the germline ends. The germline gives CDR1 MNHEY, CDR2 SMNVEV (reference sequence). Here the CDR3 DNA reads TGTGCCAGCAGTTTATCCCTAGCTGGGACCGGGGAGCTGTTTTTT. It codes for CASSLSLAGTGELFF.

CDR3 residues: CASSLRGGGNTIYF. The CDR3 DNA reads TGTGCCAGCAGTTTAAGGGGAGGTGGAAACACCATATATTTT. This sequence joins TRBV27 and TRBJ1-3, with D maybe TRBD1 (5 bases). The germline V gene has CDR1 MNHEY and CDR2 SMNVEV (reference sequence). The CDR3 is 14 residues long. The V end was cut by 2 bases, the J end by 3 bases, with 8 bases between.

The V call is TRBV5-8, the J call TRBJ1-2; a possible D gene is TRBD1 (5 bases). The CDR3 spans 15 residues. The germline CDR1 and CDR2 sequences are SGHTS and YDEGEE. Between the trimmed V and J ends, which lost 4 bases and 4 bases, there was a span of 17 bases. The chain's CDR3 is CASSKTGTATYGYTF. In DNA, the CDR3 is TGTGCCAGCAGCAAAACCGGGACGGCAACCTATGGCTACACCTTC.

V and J are TRBV19 and TRBJ2-2; D ambiguous. CDR3 length equals 13 residues. Trimming removed 10 bases from V and 3 bases from J, with 12 bases in between. The germline gives CDR1 LNHDA, CDR2 SQIVND (reference sequence). The CDR3 reads CATSPLDTGELFF. The CDR3 region has the DNA TGTGCCACCTCCCCGCTGGACACCGGGGAGCTGTTTTTT.

This rearrangement joins TRBV12-3 or TRBV12-4 to TRBJ1-3; TRBD1 is a possible D gene (6 bases). The CDR3 extends over 13 amino acids. Trimming removed 6 bases from V and 10 bases from J, with 16 bases in between. The CDR3, as DNA: TGTGCCAGCAGCCAACCTGACAGGAGGACCATATATTTT. Amino acid sequence: CASSQPDRRTIYF.

This clone came up once. The chain employs TRBV5-4 and TRBJ2-7; 11 nucleotides match TRBD2. V dropped 2 bases and J dropped 3; count of bases not matched to a gene: 4. The germline V gene has CDR1 SGHNT and CDR2 YYREEE (reference sequence). The CDR3 has 15 amino acids. CDR3 sequence (DNA): TGTGCCAGCAGCTTACGAACTAGCGGGGGCTACGAGCAGTACTTC. This translates into CASSLRTSGGYEQYF.

This clone was observed once. V gene TRBV7-2 combines with J gene TRBJ1-5, with a possible D match to TRBD1 (5 bases). Germline-derived CDR1 and CDR2 are SGHTA and FQGNSA. V lost 5 bases, J lost 3 bases, and 14 bases lay in between. The CDR3 covers 15 residues. DNA of the CDR3: TGTGCCAGCAGCACCAGGGCATTTCACAATCAGCCCCAGCATTTT. Its protein product is CASSTRAFHNQPQHF.

V usage is TRBV18 and J usage is TRBJ1-1, with D hard to call. V was clipped by 4 bases and J by 1 base, with 13 bases between them. This CDR3 has 15 amino acids. Germline-derived CDR1 and CDR2 are KGHSH and LQKENI. In DNA, the CDR3 is TGTGCCAGCTCACAAGCGACACCTCCGAACACTGAAGCTTTCTTT. Translated, it gives CASSQATPPNTEAFF.

This clone was counted a few times. V gene TRBV21-1 combines with J gene TRBJ2-5; TRBD1, the D gene given by the table, was not confirmed from the DNA. TRBV21-1 is shown as a pseudogene. There are 17 residues in the CDR3. CDR3 protein: CASSPPGDSQLGETQYF. Written as DNA, the CDR3 is TGTGCCAGCAGCCCCCCGGGGGACAGCCAACTTGGAGAGACCCAGTACTTC.

This clone was observed a handful of times. This chain connects TRBV20-1 to TRBJ2-5; D is perhaps TRBD1 (6 bases). Germline-derived CDR1 and CDR2 are DFQATT and SNEGSKA (reference sequence). This CDR3 is 11 amino acids long. Trimming stripped 4 bases from V and 3 bases from J, with 6 bases between. The CDR3 nucleotides are TGCAGTGCTAACAGGGAAGAGACCCAGTACTTC. Protein product: CSANREETQYF.

The chain carries TRBV7-2 and TRBJ2-1; 7 bases align to TRBD2. Germline CDR1 is SGHTA and CDR2 is FQGNSA. This CDR3 has 16 amino acids. V lost 1 base and J lost 9; bases outside the gene matches: 12. The DNA for the CDR3 is TGTGCCAGCAGCTTAGTATGGTCGGGGGGTGGCGGTGAGCAGTTCTTC. It specifies CASSLVWSGGGGEQFF.

This clone was observed a handful of times. The J gene is TRBJ1-1, the V gene TRBV7-2; D not resolved. CDR3 size: 14 residues. V lost 3 bases and J 2 bases, leaving 10 bases between the germline ends. The V gene's germline CDR1 is SGHTA and CDR2 FQGNSA. CDR3 protein: CASSFNRGNTEAFF. CDR3 nucleotides: TGTGCCAGCAGCTTTAACCGGGGAAACACTGAAGCTTTCTTT. Looking up the rest from reference TRBV7-2 and TRBJ1-1 gives the full variable domain: GAGVSQSPSNKVTEKGKDVELRCDPISGHTALYWYRQSLGQGLEFLIYFQGNSAPDKSGLPSDRFSAERTGGSVSTLTIQRTQQEDSAVYLCASSFNRGNTEAFFGQGTRLTVV.

V is TRBV7-9 and J is TRBJ2-7, with D unresolved. Germline CDR1 is SEHNR and CDR2 is FQNEAQ (reference sequence). V dropped 1 base and J dropped 5 bases, with 18 bases sitting between them. CDR3 length: 16 amino acids. CDR3 in DNA: TGTGCCAGCAGCTTAGAAGACTCCTTAAGGATCCACGAGCAGTACTTC. Translated, it gives CASSLEDSLRIHEQYF.

The gene calls are TRBV18 and TRBJ2-1; 8 bases agree with TRBD2. J gave up 0 bases and V 1 base, and 8 bases lay outside the gene matches. The CDR3 consists of 18 residues. Germline values: CDR1 KGHSH, CDR2 LQKENI. CDR3 protein: CASSPLAGSHFSYNEQFF. The CDR3 bases are TGTGCCAGCTCACCACTAGCGGGGTCCCACTTCTCCTACAATGAGCAGTTCTTC.

This sequence joins TRBV11-3 and TRBJ2-1, with D possibly TRBD2 on 7 matching bases. Trimming cost V 5 bases and J 0 bases, with 11 bases left between them. The CDR3 spans 15 residues. CDR1 SGHNT and CDR2 YENEEA come from the germline V gene. Written as DNA, the CDR3 is TGTGCCAGCAGCCAGAGGGGGGGCTCCTACAATGAGCAGTTCTTC. Amino acids: CASSQRGGSYNEQFF.

The gene calls are TRBV5-4 and TRBJ2-7; 9 bases line up with TRBD1. This CDR3 is 15 amino acids long. CDR1 and CDR2 (germline): SGHNT, YYREEE (reference sequence). With 3 bases clipped from V and 7 bases from J, the junction kept 11 bases outside the gene matches. Written as DNA, the CDR3 is TGTGCCAGCAGCTCCACGGACAGGGGCGTCATGGAGCAGTACTTC. Translating it yields CASSSTDRGVMEQYF.

The chain uses TRBV5-5 and TRBJ1-5; D is perhaps TRBD1 (6 bases). The V gene lost 4 bases and the J gene lost 6 bases, with 23 bases spanning the gap. Germline CDR1 and CDR2: SGHKS and YYEKEE (reference sequence). The CDR3 runs to 17 residues. CDR3 coding DNA: TGTGCCAGCAGCCCAGCTGGGGGGTACAGGGTGGGTCAGCCCCAGCATTTT. As protein: CASSPAGGYRVGQPQHF.

The chain links TRBV10-3 to TRBJ1-2, with D maybe TRBD1 (5 bases). This CDR3 is 12 amino acids long. V shed 4 bases and J shed 4 bases, with 7 bases lying between them. Germline CDR1 ENHRY, CDR2 SYGVKD. The CDR3 loop is CAISGDSYGYTF. The CDR3 nucleotides are TGTGCCATCAGTGGAGACAGCTATGGCTACACCTTC.

V is TRBV7-3 and J is TRBJ1-1; tentatively, D is TRBD1 (6 bases). There are 13 residues in the CDR3. The V gene lost 8 bases and the J gene lost 7 bases, with 17 bases spanning the gap. CDR1 is SGHTA and CDR2 is FQGTGA in the germline V gene. Here the CDR3 DNA reads TGTGCCAGCGGGTCAGGGGTCGAGGATGAAGCTTTCTTT. Its protein product is CASGSGVEDEAFF.

A single count supports this clone. The chain uses TRBV18 and TRBJ2-1; D may be TRBD2 (6 bases). The germline V and J ends were trimmed by 8 bases and 6 bases, with 17 bases remaining between them. Germline V gives CDR1 KGHSH, CDR2 LQKENI. This CDR3 region has 14 residues. CDR3: CASAPRQEGNEQFF. DNA of the CDR3: TGTGCCAGCGCCCCCCGTCAGGAGGGCAATGAGCAGTTCTTC.

This chain joins TRBV4-3 and TRBJ2-5, with 8 bases that match TRBD2. V dropped 0 bases and J dropped 5; count of bases not matched to a gene: 2. Germline-derived CDR1 and CDR2 are LGHNA and YSLEER. CDR3 length: 14 residues. CDR3 bases: TGCGCCAGCAGCCAAGAGACTAGCGTGGAGACCCAGTACTTC. This codes for CASSQETSVETQYF.

The chain recombines TRBV29-1 with TRBJ2-3, with 7 bases that match TRBD1. J was trimmed by 1 base and V by 8 bases; bases with no gene match: 9. CDR1 and CDR2 from the germline V gene are SQVTM and ANQGSEA. This CDR3 has 14 residues. In nucleotides, the CDR3 is TGCAGCATCTCAGGGGGAGAGGGCACAGATACGCAGTATTTT. As protein: CSISGGEGTDTQYF.

The chain joins TRBV5-1 to TRBJ2-5; D gene unclear. This CDR3 contains 13 residues. The V gene's germline CDR1 is SGHRS and CDR2 YFSETQ. Trimming removed 0 bases at V and 1 base at J, with 4 bases between. The CDR3 reads CASSLDGQETQYF. The DNA of the CDR3 is TGCGCCAGCAGCTTGGACGGCCAAGAGACCCAGTACTTC.

CDR3 coding DNA: TGTGCCAGCAGCCTAAGGGGGGAGAGCTCTGGAAACACCATATATTTT. This sequence encodes CASSLRGESSGNTIYF. The V gene is TRBV7-6, the J gene TRBJ1-3, with a possible D match to TRBD1 (6 bases). The CDR3 is 16 amino acids. Trimming took off 5 bases at V and 0 bases at J, with 14 bases between the two ends. The germline gives CDR1 SGHVS, CDR2 FNYEAQ.

The CDR3 reads CASSRSRVGYTF. The CDR3 coding sequence is TGTGCCAGCAGCCGCAGCAGGGTGGGCTACACCTTC. The rearrangement joins TRBV5-6 to TRBJ1-2, with D possibly being TRBD1 (5 bases). The V gene's germline CDR1 is SGHDT and CDR2 YYEEEE. This CDR3 has 12 residues. With 4 bases removed from V and 8 bases from J, the gap between germline ends came to 12 bases.